These T cell receptor beta chains were read from a single sample in a study of blood T cell repertoires in COVID-19. Using immunoSEQ multiplex PCR, the repertoire was profiled, and TCRdb retains in-frame clones only, with some absent. The sample lists 150,000 or so clones; approximately 88% were seen once. Sequences were obtained from peripheral blood. All receptors derive from a woman in her sixties or seventies with acute or convalescent COVID-19. The CDR3 runs from the conserved cysteine through the conserved F or W. The D gene is left open where the match is weak. The listing skips clone size in some rows; elsewhere it reads once, few, many or a size class.

j_call clone_size d_call v_call cdr3_length cdr3_aa cdr3_nt
TRBJ1-2 NA NA TRBV7-2 15 CASSSGTGLQGGYTF TGTGCCAGCAGCTCAGGTACAGGGCTCCAGGGCGGCTACACCTTC
TRBJ1-1 NA TRBD1 TRBV5-4 15 CASSAGDRGGTEAFF TGTGCCAGCAGCGCCGGGGACAGGGGAGGCACTGAAGCTTTCTTT
TRBJ1-2 NA NA TRBV7-2 13 CASSQDRTYGYTF TGTGCCAGCAGCCAGGACAGAACCTATGGCTACACCTTC
TRBJ1-5 NA TRBD1 TRBV6-5 15 CASRAGTGGYQPQHF TGTGCCAGCAGAGCCGGGACAGGGGGCTATCAGCCCCAGCATTTT
TRBJ2-7 NA NA TRBV10-3 13 CAISEQSTYEQYF TGTGCCATCAGTGAGCAATCTACCTACGAGCAGTACTTC
TRBJ1-2 NA NA TRBV6-2/TRBV6-3 14 CASSGGIGARGYTF TGTGCCAGCAGTGGGGGGATTGGAGCCCGTGGCTACACCTTC
TRBJ1-2 NA TRBD1 TRBV7-9 13 CASSSQPGQGYTF TGTGCCAGCAGCTCTCAACCGGGACAGGGCTACACCTTC
TRBJ1-2 few NA TRBV5-5 15 CASSPPRAGSYGYTF TGTGCCAGCAGCCCTCCCCGCGCGGGTTCCTATGGCTACACCTTC
TRBJ1-2 NA NA TRBV6-1 14 CASSELGRNYGYTF TGTGCCAGCAGTGAACTTGGTCGGAACTATGGCTACACCTTC
TRBJ2-5 NA NA TRBV5-5 13 CASRRQLQETQYF TGTGCCAGCAGAAGACAGCTTCAAGAGACCCAGTACTTC
TRBJ1-2 NA NA TRBV6-5 16 CASSYLASGGRNGYTF TGTGCCAGCAGTTACCTTGCGTCAGGAGGGCGGAATGGCTACACCTTC
TRBJ1-1 few TRBD1 TRBV19 16 CASRRGGGAMNTEAFF TGTGCCAGTAGGAGAGGAGGGGGCGCAATGAACACTGAAGCTTTCTTT
TRBJ1-5 NA NA TRBV6-5 12 CATGGPWESQHF TGTGCCACCGGGGGGCCCTGGGAATCCCAGCATTTT
TRBJ1-3 NA NA TRBV27 15 CASSPRVYSGNTIYF TGTGCCAGCAGTCCCAGGGTTTACTCTGGAAACACCATATATTTT
TRBJ2-3 NA NA TRBV7-9 14 CASSLAQVGDTQYF TGTGCCAGCAGCTTAGCTCAGGTTGGAGATACGCAGTATTTT
TRBJ2-7 NA NA TRBV21-1 18 CASSKARLAGLSSYEQYF TGTGCCAGCAGCAAAGCTCGCCTAGCGGGGCTGAGCTCCTACGAGCAGTACTTC
TRBJ1-6 NA NA TRBV7-2 16 CASSLVGGAVNSPLHF TGTGCCAGCAGCTTAGTTGGGGGGGCAGTTAATTCACCCCTCCACTTT
TRBJ1-4 NA TRBD1 TRBV7-2 18 CASSPTGVTLGANEKLFF TGTGCCAGCAGCCCTACAGGGGTGACTCTTGGAGCTAATGAAAAACTGTTTTTT
TRBJ1-4 NA NA TRBV12-2 20 CASRLARWTRQGPTNEKLFF TGTGCAAGTCGCTTAGCGCGGTGGACCCGACAGGGACCGACTAATGAAAAACTGTTTTTT
TRBJ2-2 NA TRBD1 TRBV12-5 13 CASAPGGTGELFF TGTGCTAGTGCCCCAGGGGGAACCGGGGAGCTGTTTTTT